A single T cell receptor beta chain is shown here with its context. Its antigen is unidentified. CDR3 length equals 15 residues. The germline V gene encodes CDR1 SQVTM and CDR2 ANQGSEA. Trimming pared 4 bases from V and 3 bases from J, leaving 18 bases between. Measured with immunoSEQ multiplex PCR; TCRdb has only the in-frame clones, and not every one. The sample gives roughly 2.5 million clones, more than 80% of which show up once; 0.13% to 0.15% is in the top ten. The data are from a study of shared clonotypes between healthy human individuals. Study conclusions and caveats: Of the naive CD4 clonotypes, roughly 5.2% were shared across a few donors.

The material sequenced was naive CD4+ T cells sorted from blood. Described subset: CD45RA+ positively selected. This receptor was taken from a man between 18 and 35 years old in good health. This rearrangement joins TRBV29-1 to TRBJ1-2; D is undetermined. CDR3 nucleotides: TGCAGCGTTGTCCCTACTCCACGCGGGGACTATGGCTACACCTTC. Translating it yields CSVVPTPRGDYGYTF.